A single sample is the source of the 27 T cell receptor beta chains below, sequenced in a study of Ad26.COV2.S vaccination and SARS-CoV-2 variants. Treatment: around 19 received Ad26.COV2.S at low or high dose, single or two shots; about 5 received placebo; per-sample allocation not given. Samples analyzed were those drawn on day 63 after the first vaccine or placebo injection. Only in-frame clones appear in the TCRdb table, and some are missing; sequencing was by immunoSEQ multiplex PCR. The data contain fewer than 400,000 clones, almost 90% of them singletons. Source: peripheral blood, taken in a trial of Ad26.COV2.S vaccine versus placebo. All receptors come from a person between 18 and 65 years old who received the Ad26.COV2.S COVID-19 vaccine or a placebo.

J is TRBJ2-1 and V is TRBV7-9, with 7 bases lining up with TRBD2. The V gene end was trimmed by 4 bases and the J gene end by 6 bases; junction bases not matched to a gene: 15. Per germline, CDR1 SEHNR and CDR2 FQNEAQ (reference sequence). CDR3 length equals 17 residues. The CDR3 region has the DNA TGTGCCAGCAGCTCCCCATCGGGGGGATCTAGTGTCAATGAGCAGTTCTTC. Translation gives CASSSPSGGSSVNEQFF.

The table lists this clone with a few counts. The genes are TRBV4-1 and TRBJ1-2; the D is unclear. V shed 3 bases and J shed 2 bases, with 10 bases lying between them. This CDR3 is 14 amino acids long. Germline V gene sequence: CDR1 MGHRA, CDR2 YSYEKL. CDR3 nucleotides: TGCGCCAGCAGCCAGATCGCGATCAACTATGGCTACACCTTC. Residues: CASSQIAINYGYTF.

The chain employs TRBV27 and TRBJ2-3; no definite D call. The V and J ends lost 3 bases and 5 bases respectively, with 12 bases between them. This CDR3 region has 14 residues. Germline V CDR1 and CDR2: MNHEY, SMNVEV (reference sequence). The CDR3 loop is CASSLSTARDTQYF. CDR3 nucleotide sequence: TGTGCCAGCAGTTTGAGTACAGCTAGAGATACGCAGTATTTT.

The chain employs TRBV19 and TRBJ2-7, with TRBD2 as a possible D gene (5 bases). CDR3 length: 15 amino acids. V dropped 5 bases and J dropped 0 bases, with 14 bases sitting between them. Germline V CDR1 and CDR2: LNHDA, SQIVND (reference sequence). CDR3 sequence reads: CASSPERSSSYEQYF. The CDR3 region has the DNA TGTGCCAGTAGTCCCGAGCGGTCCTCCTCCTACGAGCAGTACTTC.

This clone was observed once. This chain links TRBV6-1 with TRBJ2-5; 11 bases are shared with TRBD2. CDR3 size: 16 residues. V dropped 2 bases and J dropped 5; count of bases not matched to a gene: 7. Germline CDR1 reads MNHNS; CDR2 reads SASEGT. In nucleotides, the CDR3 is TGTGCCAGCAGTGAAAGAACTAGCGGGGGCCCCGAGACCCAGTACTTC. Residues: CASSERTSGGPETQYF.

The V and J genes are TRBV4-1 and TRBJ1-1; 7 bases map to TRBD1. Germline CDR1 and CDR2: MGHRA and YSYEKL. This CDR3 region has 15 residues. Unmatched junction bases numbered 5, after V lost 3 bases and J lost 1 base. The CDR3 DNA is TGCGCCAGCAGCCAGACAGGGACGGGGAACACTGAAGCTTTCTTT. Translated, it gives CASSQTGTGNTEAFF.

To note about this clone: This likely comes from a read error, as the CDR3 has no conserved phenylalanine or tryptophan at its end. The limits of the CDR3 on the DNA are not certain, so only TCRdb's listed CDR3 is given. V and J are TRBV29-1 and TRBJ2-7. Germline V gene sequence: CDR1 SQVTM, CDR2 ANQGSEA. The CDR3 region is 9 residues in length, termini included. CDR3 residues: CSVDRAEGP.

CDR3 bases: TGCGCCAGCAGCTTGGCGGACAGGGAAGCTTTCTTT. As protein: CASSLADREAFF. The chain carries TRBV5-1 and TRBJ1-1, with 7 nucleotides matching TRBD1. CDR3 size: 12 residues. The V gene end was trimmed by 0 bases and the J gene end by 8 bases; junction bases not matched to a gene: 1. Germline V gene data show CDR1 as SGHRS and CDR2 as YFSETQ.

This sequence joins TRBV11-3 and TRBJ2-7; D is unresolved. Germline values: CDR1 SGHNT, CDR2 YENEEA. The CDR3 totals 14 residues. With 4 bases removed from V and 2 bases from J, the gap between germline ends came to 12 bases. The CDR3 DNA sequence: TGTGCCAGCAGCTCAGACTTACGCCCCTACGAGCAGTACGTC. As protein: CASSSDLRPYEQYV.

The rearrangement joins TRBV7-9 to TRBJ1-4, with a tentative D call TRBD1 (6 bases). The CDR3 extends over 15 amino acids. Germline V gives CDR1 SEHNR, CDR2 FQNEAQ (reference sequence). V lost 1 base and J lost 8, with 14 bases in between. CDR3 coding DNA: TGTGCCAGCAGCTTAGTCGGACAGTTGGGGGAAAAACTGTTTTTT. Protein: CASSLVGQLGEKLFF.

In nucleotides, the CDR3 is TGTGCCAGCAGCCCAGTTTGGTACACAGATACGCAGTATTTT. It is translated as CASSPVWYTDTQYF. The genes are TRBV11-2 and TRBJ2-3; D gene ambiguous. The CDR3 covers 14 residues. The germline V gene encodes CDR1 SGHAT and CDR2 FQNNGV. V dropped 5 bases and J dropped 2 bases, with 11 bases sitting between them. Full variable domain (rest looked up from reference TRBV11-2 and TRBJ2-3): EAGVAQSPRYKIIEKRQSVAFWCNPISGHATLYWYQQILGQGPKLLIQFQNNGVVDDSQLPKDRFSAERLKGVDSTLKIQPAKLEDSAVYLCASSPVWYTDTQYFGPGTRLTVL.

This clone was observed a single time. The chain uses TRBV5-4 and TRBJ2-7; 9 bases line up with TRBD2. Per the germline V gene, CDR1 is SGHNT and CDR2 is YYREEE (reference sequence). The CDR3 spans 12 residues. Unmatched junction bases numbered 3, after V lost 9 bases and J lost 2 bases. The CDR3 reads CATRGGAYEQYF. CDR3 DNA sequence: TGTGCCACCCGCGGGGGGGCCTACGAGCAGTACTTC.

The chain recombines TRBV28 with TRBJ1-2, with TRBD1 identical over 8 bases. The CDR3 length is 14 residues. Germline V CDR1 and CDR2: MDHEN, SYDVKM. The J segment lost 4 bases and the V segment lost 7 bases, leaving 8 bases of the junction unmatched. The CDR3 reads CASIPGQGGYGYTF. CDR3 DNA sequence: TGTGCCAGCATCCCTGGACAGGGCGGCTATGGCTACACCTTC.

This clone has just a few counts. The rearrangement joins TRBV6-1 to TRBJ1-2; D perhaps matches TRBD1 (5 bases). V was cut by 1 base and J by 4 bases, with 16 bases left in between. This CDR3 has 16 residues. Germline V CDR1 and CDR2: MNHNS, SASEGT. The CDR3 is CASSEEIGVGIYGYTF. CDR3 DNA sequence: TGTGCCAGCAGTGAAGAAATAGGGGTCGGAATCTATGGCTACACCTTC.

A single count supports this clone. This chain uses TRBV27 with TRBJ2-7; D is unresolved. The CDR3 is 12 residues long. Germline V gives CDR1 MNHEY, CDR2 SMNVEV (reference sequence). V shed 6 bases and J shed 4 bases, with 10 bases lying between them. This chain's CDR3 is CASRGPQYEQYV. CDR3 in DNA: TGTGCCAGCAGGGGCCCGCAATACGAGCAGTACGTC.

The V and J genes are TRBV5-6 and TRBJ1-5, with D maybe TRBD1 (5 bases). The germline V and J ends were trimmed by 1 base and 5 bases, with 10 bases remaining between them. This CDR3 spans 14 amino acids. The germline V gene has CDR1 SGHDT and CDR2 YYEEEE. DNA of the CDR3: TGTGCCAGCAGCTTGCGGGGGATGTATCAGCCCCAGCATTTT. Its protein product is CASSLRGMYQPQHF.

This chain connects TRBV5-6 to TRBJ1-5; D not resolved. The V gene lost 2 bases and the J gene lost 1 base, with 10 bases spanning the gap. The CDR3 is 15 residues long. The germline V gene has CDR1 SGHDT and CDR2 YYEEEE. DNA of the CDR3: TGTGCCAGCAGCTTCTCGCCGGCCAGCAATCAGCCCCAGCATTTT. This codes for CASSFSPASNQPQHF.

This rearrangement joins TRBV14 to TRBJ2-1, with D maybe TRBD1 (5 bases). This CDR3 spans 15 amino acids. Germline values: CDR1 SGHDN, CDR2 FVKESK. V was cut by 0 bases and J by 10 bases, with 16 bases left in between. The chain's CDR3 is CASSQDLMTAPEQFF. CDR3 DNA: TGTGCCAGCAGCCAAGATCTTATGACAGCTCCGGAGCAGTTCTTC.

The gene calls are TRBV7-9 and TRBJ1-4; TRBD1 is a possible D gene (6 bases). The CDR3 has 19 residues. Germline CDR1 reads SEHNR; CDR2 reads FQNEAQ (reference sequence). V was clipped by 0 bases and J by 0 bases, with 17 bases between them. The CDR3, as DNA: TGTGCCAGCAGCTTAGCGCTTTATAGGGGGGAAGCAACTAATGAAAAACTGTTTTTT. This gives the protein CASSLALYRGEATNEKLFF.

The rearrangement links TRBV5-1 to TRBJ2-5; 7 bases are a match to TRBD1. The V gene's germline CDR1 is SGHRS and CDR2 YFSETQ. V gave up 2 bases and J gave up 5 bases; unmatched junction bases: 6. This CDR3 spans 14 amino acids. This CDR3 is CASSFGQVGETQYF. The CDR3 DNA sequence: TGCGCCAGCAGCTTTGGACAGGTGGGGGAGACCCAGTACTTC.

The chain links TRBV5-1 to TRBJ2-7; D gene unclear. The CDR3 spans 13 residues. Germline CDR1 is SGHRS and CDR2 is YFSETQ. The germline V and J ends were trimmed by 5 bases and 0 bases, with 9 bases remaining between them. Here the CDR3 DNA reads TGCGCCAGCAGTGACGCCAGCTCCTACGAGCAGTACTTC. It codes for CASSDASSYEQYF.

The chain employs TRBV2 and TRBJ2-1; 7 bases are shared with TRBD2. The CDR3 length is 11 residues. CDR1 and CDR2 (germline): SNHLY, FYNNEI. J gave up 5 bases and V 9 bases, and 1 base lay outside the gene matches. This chain's CDR3 is CARGRDNEQFF. CDR3 coding DNA: TGTGCCAGAGGGAGGGACAATGAGCAGTTCTTC.

This chain's CDR3 is CASSEHPRETQYF. Here the CDR3 DNA reads TGTGCCAGCAGCGAACATCCGAGGGAGACCCAGTACTTC. This chain connects TRBV7-3 to TRBJ2-5; no clear D. The germline gives CDR1 SGHTA, CDR2 FQGTGA. The CDR3 has 13 residues. Deletions cut 5 bases from V and 5 bases from J, with 12 bases between.

The chain is built from TRBV7-7 and TRBJ1-1, with D hard to call. This CDR3 contains 13 residues. Per germline, CDR1 SSHAT and CDR2 FNYEAQ (reference sequence). Trimming took off 5 bases at V and 4 bases at J, with 11 bases between the two ends. The CDR3 sequence is CASSHAGGTEAFF. CDR3 nucleotides: TGTGCCAGCAGCCACGCGGGAGGCACTGAAGCTTTCTTT.

The genes are TRBV5-1 and TRBJ1-2; 8 positions agree with TRBD1. CDR3 length: 14 amino acids. V gave up 4 bases and J gave up 3 bases; unmatched junction bases: 5. Germline loops: CDR1 SGHRS, CDR2 YFSETQ. CDR3 loop: CASSNGQGHYGYTF. DNA for the CDR3: TGCGCCAGCAGCAACGGACAGGGCCACTATGGCTACACCTTC.

This clone was observed a single time. The V call is TRBV18, the J call TRBJ2-1, with TRBD2 identical over 8 bases. Germline lookup yields CDR1 KGHSH and CDR2 LQKENI. This CDR3 is built from 11 residues. The CDR3 nucleotides are TGTGCTGTAGCGGGGTTAAATGAGCAGTTCTTC. Encoded protein: CAVAGLNEQFF.

The table lists this clone with a count of one. The CDR3 sequence: CASRITGQPGNTIYF. DNA for the CDR3: TGTGCCAGCAGGATAACGGGACAGCCTGGAAACACCATATATTTT. This chain connects TRBV27 to TRBJ1-3, with TRBD1 matching over 7 bases. V trimming: 6 bases; J trimming: 2 bases; junction bases outside the gene matches: 7. The V gene's germline CDR1 is MNHEY and CDR2 SMNVEV (reference sequence). The CDR3 spans 15 residues.